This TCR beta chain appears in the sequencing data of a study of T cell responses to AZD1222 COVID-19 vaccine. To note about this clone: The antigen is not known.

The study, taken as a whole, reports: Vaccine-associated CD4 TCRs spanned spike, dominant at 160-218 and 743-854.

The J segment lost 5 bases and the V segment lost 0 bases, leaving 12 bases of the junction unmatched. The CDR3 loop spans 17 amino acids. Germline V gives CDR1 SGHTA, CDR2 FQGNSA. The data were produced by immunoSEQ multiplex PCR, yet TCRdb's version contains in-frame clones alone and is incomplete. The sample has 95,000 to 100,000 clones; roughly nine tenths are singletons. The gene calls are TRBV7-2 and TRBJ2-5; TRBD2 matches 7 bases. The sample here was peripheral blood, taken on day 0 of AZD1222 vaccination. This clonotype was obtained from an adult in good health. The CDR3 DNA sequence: TGTGCCAGCAGCTTAGCTCACGGACTAGTCCCCGGGGAGACCCAGTACTTC. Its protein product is CASSLAHGLVPGETQYF.